What follows are 12 T cell receptor beta chains derived from one specimen sequenced in a study of glioma-infiltrating T cells. The iRepertoire nested amplicon-rescue multiplex PCR amplified TCR alpha and beta CDR3s from RNA. TCRdb analysed the multiplex PCR reads with MiXCR anew, one entry per CDR3 protein. The sample contains more than 100,000 distinct CDR3 sequences, under 30% of which appear only once. The sequencing sample was made of glioma tissue, nonneoplastic brain tissue, or PBMCs (not recorded which). All receptors derive from a human donor with low-grade glioma or glioblastoma, undergoing nonglioma brain surgery, or in good health (not recorded which).

This clonotype appeared once. The chain combines TRBV7-2 with TRBJ1-5, with TRBD1 as a possible D gene (5 bases). Looked up from germline, CDR1 is SGHTA and CDR2 is FQGNSA. This CDR3 is 16 amino acids long. The V gene lost 2 bases and the J gene lost 1 base, with 12 bases spanning the gap. The CDR3 DNA reads as TGTGCCAGCAGCTTACAGGGTGGGCCAAGCAATCAGCCCCAGCATTTT. Amino acid sequence: CASSLQGGPSNQPQHF.

This chain links TRBV20-1 with TRBJ2-7; 12 bases line up with TRBD2. Germline V lookup: CDR1 DFQATT, CDR2 SNEGSKA (reference sequence). V dropped 6 bases and J dropped 0; count of bases not matched to a gene: 9. This CDR3 is built from 16 residues. The CDR3 protein is CSATGTSGSISYEQYF. The DNA of the CDR3 is TGCAGTGCCACCGGGACTAGCGGGTCCATCTCCTACGAGCAGTACTTC.

The chain combines TRBV12-5 with TRBJ1-5; possibly TRBD1 for D (5 bases). In germline, CDR1 is LGHNT, CDR2 FRNRAP. Trimming took off 6 bases at V and 5 bases at J, with 14 bases between the two ends. This CDR3 is built from 14 residues. The CDR3 coding sequence is TGTGCTAGTGGCCGCTACAGGCCTGATCAGCCCCAGCATTTT. The encoded protein is CASGRYRPDQPQHF.

This clonotype has just a few counts. V and J are TRBV19 and TRBJ1-2, with TRBD1 as a possible D gene (5 bases). The CDR3 extends over 15 amino acids. V dropped 5 bases and J dropped 2 bases, with 15 bases sitting between them. The V gene's germline CDR1 is LNHDA and CDR2 SQIVND (reference sequence). This chain's CDR3 is CASSVLGPFNYGYTF. The CDR3 DNA sequence: TGTGCCAGTAGTGTTCTGGGACCCTTCAACTATGGCTACACCTTC.

The rearrangement uses TRBV10-3 and TRBJ2-3; either TRBD1 or TRBD2 may supply D (5 bases each). The CDR3 spans 11 residues. Germline CDR1 ENHRY, CDR2 SYGVKD. Trimming stripped 10 bases from V and 5 bases from J, with 10 bases between. CDR3 amino acids: CATRGVDTQYF. In DNA, the CDR3 is TGTGCCACCCGGGGCGTAGATACGCAGTATTTT.

This clonotype occurred many times. This rearrangement joins TRBV6-6 to TRBJ2-7; D unresolved. The germline CDR1 and CDR2 sequences are MNHNY and SVGAGI (reference sequence). The CDR3 extends over 13 amino acids. The V end was cut by 2 bases, the J end by 0 bases, with 5 bases between. The CDR3 coding sequence is TGTGCCAGCAGTTACGGCTTCTCCTACGAGCAGTACTTC. Translation: CASSYGFSYEQYF.

The sample holds a few counts of this clonotype. The rearrangement uses TRBV29-1 and TRBJ2-3, with D perhaps TRBD2 (5 bases). V lost 4 bases, J lost 11 bases, and 13 bases lay in between. Germline V gives CDR1 SQVTM, CDR2 ANQGSEA. This CDR3 has 11 residues. CDR3 DNA: TGCAGCGTTGCCCTCGTGAGCGGGCAGTATTTT. This codes for CSVALVSGQYF.

Many counts were recorded for this clonotype. The V and J genes are TRBV28 and TRBJ2-5; 11 bases map to TRBD2. The CDR3 length is 15 residues. Germline CDR1 is MDHEN and CDR2 is SYDVKM. The ends lost 2 bases at V and 3 bases at J; junction bases unmatched: 2. For the CDR3, the DNA is TGTGCCAGCAGTTTAACTAGCGGGGGAAAAGAGACCCAGTACTTC. Translation gives CASSLTSGGKETQYF. Full variable domain (rest looked up from reference TRBV28 and TRBJ2-5): DVKVTQSSRYLVKRTGEKVFLECVQDMDHENMFWYRQDPGLGLRLIYFSYDVKMKEKGDIPEGYSVSREKKERFSLILESASTNQTSMYLCASSLTSGGKETQYFGPGTRLLVL.

This clonotype came up a few times. The chain employs TRBV7-9 and TRBJ1-1; no clear D. Germline V lookup: CDR1 SEHNR, CDR2 FQNEAQ (reference sequence). V was clipped by 1 base and J by 11 bases, with 8 bases between them. The CDR3 spans 11 residues. In DNA form, the CDR3 reads TGTGCCAGCAGCTTAGACTTAGCGGCTTTCTTT. This sequence encodes CASSLDLAAFF.

Comments on this clonotype: This sequence may be a read error, since a much larger clone differs from it by one base. The chain combines TRBV2 with TRBJ1-5; no clear D. Per the germline V gene, CDR1 is SNHLY and CDR2 is FYNNEI. The V and J ends lost 9 bases and 2 bases respectively, with 14 bases between them. The CDR3 sequence is 14 residues long. In DNA, the CDR3 is TGTGCCAGTTGTCGGACGGATGGCAATCAGCCCCAGCATTTT. Translation: CASCRTDGNQPQHF.

This clonotype has at least ten counts. The gene calls are TRBV4-3 and TRBJ1-1, with D perhaps matching TRBD1 (6 bases). The CDR3 covers 17 residues. Trimming shortened V by 0 bases and J by 3 bases, and 17 bases separated the two germline ends. Germline CDR1 is LGHNA and CDR2 is YSLEER. CDR3 sequence: CASSQDSTATGYTEAFF. The CDR3, as DNA: TGCGCCAGCAGCCAAGATTCCACAGCTACAGGGTACACTGAAGCTTTCTTT.

Ten or more counts support this clonotype. The V and J genes are TRBV20-1 and TRBJ2-1, with TRBD1 matching 11 bases. The V gene's germline CDR1 is DFQATT and CDR2 SNEGSKA (reference sequence). Losses at the gene ends were 2 bases for V and 6 bases for J; bases not matched to a gene: 6. The CDR3 sequence is 15 residues long. CDR3 protein: CSARRDRGARNEQFF. DNA of the CDR3: TGCAGTGCTAGAAGGGACAGGGGGGCACGCAATGAGCAGTTCTTC.